This entry concerns a single T cell receptor beta chain. This sample is drawn from a study of blood T cell repertoires in COVID-19. Overall study: COVID-19 samples, acute and convalescent, were from the United States, Italy and Spain. T cells, B-cell-depleted T cells, or PBMCs provided the cDNA or gDNA that served as material.

Original analysis: Reference gene primer amplification yielded estimated nucleated cell counts. Repertoires were generated with immunoSEQ multiplex PCR, while TCRdb's copy carries only in-frame clones and drops some. The DNA was the basis for D and trimming; V, J and clone size are from that table. The data show 200,000 or so clones, approximately 83% seen once. The CDR3 loop spans 16 amino acids. The V gene's germline CDR1 is LGHNA and CDR2 YSLEER. V was clipped by 3 bases and J by 4 bases; unmatched bases: 5. V gene TRBV4-3 combines with J gene TRBJ1-6; 8 bases match TRBD1. The sequenced material came from peripheral blood. The TCR originated in a human donor with active or convalescent COVID-19. The donor label of this sample is uncertain. CDR3: CASSQGTGIYNSPLHF. CDR3 in DNA: TGCGCCAGCAGCCAGGGGACAGGAATATATAATTCACCCCTCCACTTT.